This is a list of T cell receptor beta chains from one sample in a study of human T cells and chemical hapten exposure. TCRdb re-called the RACE reads with MiXCR, one entry per CDR3 protein. This table has around 380,000 distinct CDR3 sequences, 4.8% appearing once. The material was whole blood, obtained in connection with sensitization to the hapten diphenylcyclopropenone (DPC). These receptors originate from a woman in her fifties or sixties with alopecia areata. Some clones in this sample may be carry-over from other donors' samples. The CDR3 runs from the conserved cysteine through the conserved F or W. Each record gives: D gene, V gene, J gene, clone size, CDR3 DNA, CDR3 protein. The D gene is left open where the match is weak. A clone size is listed for some rows: how often the clone was seen (once, few, many), or a class if it is expanded.

d_call: NA; v_call: TRBV2; j_call: TRBJ2-1; clone_size: few; cdr3_nt: TGTGCCAGCAGATGGCTGGCTAATGAGCAGTTCTTC; cdr3_aa: CASRWLANEQFF
d_call: TRBD1; v_call: TRBV7-9; j_call: TRBJ1-3; clone_size: many; cdr3_nt: TGTGCCAGCAGCTCGCCGGACAGGTCTGGAAACACCATATATTTT; cdr3_aa: CASSSPDRSGNTIYF
d_call: NA; v_call: TRBV27; j_call: TRBJ2-3; clone_size: NA; cdr3_nt: TGTGCCAGTACCCATCCGGGACTCGCGCAGTATTTT; cdr3_aa: CASTHPGLAQYF
d_call: TRBD1; v_call: TRBV12-3/TRBV12-4; j_call: TRBJ2-5; clone_size: many; cdr3_nt: TGTGCCAGCAGCTACAGGGGGCCAGAGACCCAGTACTTC; cdr3_aa: CASSYRGPETQYF
d_call: NA; v_call: TRBV7-2; j_call: TRBJ1-5; clone_size: few; cdr3_nt: TGTGCCAGCAGCTTAGAGCCCCCCCAGAGTTTTGGCAATCAGCCCCAGCATTTT; cdr3_aa: CASSLEPPQSFGNQPQHF
d_call: NA; v_call: TRBV14; j_call: TRBJ2-3; clone_size: NA; cdr3_nt: TGTGCCAGCAGCCAAGTATTGGGAGTTGCGCAGTATTTT; cdr3_aa: CASSQVLGVAQYF
d_call: NA; v_call: TRBV7-9; j_call: TRBJ2-7; clone_size: many; cdr3_nt: TGTGCCAGCAGCTCTACTGACAATCCTTCCTACGAGCAGTACTTC; cdr3_aa: CASSSTDNPSYEQYF
d_call: TRBD1; v_call: TRBV5-1; j_call: TRBJ2-1; clone_size: few; cdr3_nt: TGCGCCAGCAGCTCCAAAGATTCAGGACAGGGGATCTACAATGAGCAGTTCTTC; cdr3_aa: CASSSKDSGQGIYNEQFF
d_call: NA; v_call: TRBV12-3/TRBV12-4; j_call: TRBJ2-3; clone_size: NA; cdr3_nt: TGTGCCAGCAGTTTGACACTTAGCACAGATACGCAGTATTTT; cdr3_aa: CASSLTLSTDTQYF
d_call: TRBD2; v_call: TRBV7-2; j_call: TRBJ2-5; clone_size: NA; cdr3_nt: TGTGCCAGCAGCTTTAGCTTCGCGGGAGGCCCCGGGGAGACCCAGTACTTC; cdr3_aa: CASSFSFAGGPGETQYF
d_call: NA; v_call: TRBV9; j_call: TRBJ1-1; clone_size: many; cdr3_nt: TGTGCCAGCAGCCCGGACACACTGAACACTGAAGCTTTCTTT; cdr3_aa: CASSPDTLNTEAFF
d_call: TRBD1; v_call: TRBV6-5; j_call: TRBJ2-3; clone_size: many; cdr3_nt: TGTGCCAGCCGTTCAGGGGGACAGGGCAGGGATACGCAGTATTTT; cdr3_aa: CASRSGGQGRDTQYF
d_call: TRBD2; v_call: TRBV12-3/TRBV12-4; j_call: TRBJ2-2; clone_size: many; cdr3_nt: TGTGCCACCCATAGCGGGGGGGCCAACACCGGGGAGCTGTTTTTT; cdr3_aa: CATHSGGANTGELFF
d_call: NA; v_call: TRBV27; j_call: TRBJ2-5; clone_size: many; cdr3_nt: TGTGCCAGATCACCACTCGGGGAGACCCAGTACTTC; cdr3_aa: CARSPLGETQYF
d_call: NA; v_call: TRBV29-1; j_call: TRBJ2-7; clone_size: many; cdr3_nt: TGCAGCGTTGACCGAGATTCTACGGGGGAGCAGTACTTC; cdr3_aa: CSVDRDSTGEQYF
d_call: NA; v_call: TRBV12-3/TRBV12-4; j_call: TRBJ2-2; clone_size: many; cdr3_nt: TGTGCCAGCACACTACTCATCGGGGGGCAAGGCGGGGAGCTGTTTTTT; cdr3_aa: CASTLLIGGQGGELFF
d_call: TRBD2; v_call: TRBV6-2/TRBV6-3; j_call: TRBJ2-2; clone_size: many; cdr3_nt: TGTGCCAGCAGACCACCGGGACTAGCGTCCGGGGAGCTGTTTTTT; cdr3_aa: CASRPPGLASGELFF
d_call: TRBD2; v_call: TRBV13; j_call: TRBJ2-1; clone_size: NA; cdr3_nt: TGTGCCAGCAGCTTGTCGGCGGGTCTAGCGGGAGGGGACAATGAGCAGTTCTTC; cdr3_aa: CASSLSAGLAGGDNEQFF
d_call: TRBD2; v_call: TRBV27; j_call: TRBJ2-7; clone_size: many; cdr3_nt: TGTGCCAGCAGTTGGAGCGGGAGCTACGAGCAGTACTTC; cdr3_aa: CASSWSGSYEQYF
d_call: NA; v_call: TRBV18; j_call: TRBJ2-5; clone_size: NA; cdr3_nt: TGTGCCAGCTCACCAATTATGGGGACCCAAGAGACCCAGTACTTC; cdr3_aa: CASSPIMGTQETQYF
d_call: NA; v_call: TRBV23-1; j_call: TRBJ1-6; clone_size: NA; cdr3_nt: TGCGCCAGCAGTCAATCATCCAATTCACCCCTCCACTTT; cdr3_aa: CASSQSSNSPLHF
d_call: NA; v_call: TRBV6-5; j_call: TRBJ1-3; clone_size: many; cdr3_nt: TGTGCCAGCAGTCCCGGGACGGGGTTCGGAAACACCATATATTTT; cdr3_aa: CASSPGTGFGNTIYF
d_call: NA; v_call: TRBV6-2/TRBV6-3; j_call: TRBJ2-2; clone_size: many; cdr3_nt: TGTGCCACCGAAAAAGAGGGAATTCCAGCCGGGGAGCTGTTTTTT; cdr3_aa: CATEKEGIPAGELFF
d_call: TRBD2; v_call: TRBV3-1; j_call: TRBJ2-5; clone_size: many; cdr3_nt: TGTGCCAGCAGCCGTGAGCGGGGTGATCAAGAGACCCAGTACTTC; cdr3_aa: CASSRERGDQETQYF
d_call: NA; v_call: TRBV2; j_call: TRBJ1-3; clone_size: NA; cdr3_nt: TGTGCCAGCCGGGCCCGTTGGTTTTCTGGAAACACCATATATTTT; cdr3_aa: CASRARWFSGNTIYF
d_call: TRBD1; v_call: TRBV6-5; j_call: TRBJ1-1; clone_size: few; cdr3_nt: TGTGCCAGCGGAGGGACAGGGAGAACTGAAGCTTTCTTT; cdr3_aa: CASGGTGRTEAFF
d_call: NA; v_call: TRBV7-9; j_call: TRBJ1-6; clone_size: NA; cdr3_nt: TGTGCCAGCAGCTTAGGGGCAGGGCCTGGTTCACCCCTCCACTTT; cdr3_aa: CASSLGAGPGSPLHF
d_call: NA; v_call: TRBV6-1; j_call: TRBJ1-4; clone_size: many; cdr3_nt: TGTGCCAGCAGTGAGGGAACAACTAATGAAAAACTGTTTTTT; cdr3_aa: CASSEGTTNEKLFF
d_call: NA; v_call: TRBV6-5; j_call: TRBJ1-2; clone_size: NA; cdr3_nt: TGTGCCGTACCCCGGGACTCTTATAACTATGGCTACACCTTC; cdr3_aa: CAVPRDSYNYGYTF
d_call: NA; v_call: TRBV27; j_call: TRBJ1-5; clone_size: many; cdr3_nt: TGTGCCAGCAGTTTGTGGGGATATTACAATCAGCCCCAGCATTTT; cdr3_aa: CASSLWGYYNQPQHF
d_call: TRBD1; v_call: TRBV28; j_call: TRBJ1-5; clone_size: many; cdr3_nt: TGTGCCAGCAGTTCCCCTTTTACAGGGGGCGTTTTCACAGGCAATCAGCCCCAGCATTTT; cdr3_aa: CASSSPFTGGVFTGNQPQHF
d_call: NA; v_call: TRBV3-1; j_call: TRBJ2-2; clone_size: many; cdr3_nt: TGTGCCACTGAAAACACCGGGGAGCTGTTTTTT; cdr3_aa: CATENTGELFF
d_call: NA; v_call: TRBV7-9; j_call: TRBJ2-1; clone_size: many; cdr3_nt: TGTGCCAGCAGCCATCACTTGCGGGACAGTAATGAGCAGTTCTTC; cdr3_aa: CASSHHLRDSNEQFF
d_call: TRBD1; v_call: TRBV9; j_call: TRBJ2-7; clone_size: many; cdr3_nt: TGTGCCAGCAGCGCACAGGGGGACTCCTACGAGCAGTACTTC; cdr3_aa: CASSAQGDSYEQYF
d_call: NA; v_call: TRBV20-1; j_call: TRBJ2-7; clone_size: many; cdr3_nt: TGCAGTGCTAGGGGGGGTCCCAGGGAGCAGTACTTC; cdr3_aa: CSARGGPREQYF
d_call: TRBD2; v_call: TRBV12-5; j_call: TRBJ2-3; clone_size: NA; cdr3_nt: TGTGCTAGTGACTTACTAGCGGGGAGGGCAGATACGCAGTATTTT; cdr3_aa: CASDLLAGRADTQYF
d_call: NA; v_call: TRBV7-2; j_call: TRBJ1-4; clone_size: many; cdr3_nt: TGTGCCAGCAGCGCACGGACAGATGAAAAACTGTTTTTT; cdr3_aa: CASSARTDEKLFF
d_call: NA; v_call: TRBV12-3/TRBV12-4; j_call: TRBJ1-1; clone_size: NA; cdr3_nt: TGTGCCAGCAGTTTCTCCGGCGCACAAGCTTTCTTT; cdr3_aa: CASSFSGAQAFF
d_call: NA; v_call: TRBV30; j_call: TRBJ1-1; clone_size: many; cdr3_nt: TGTGCCTGGAGTGGGGATTGGAGGGGGGAAGCTTTCTTT; cdr3_aa: CAWSGDWRGEAFF
d_call: NA; v_call: TRBV12-3/TRBV12-4; j_call: TRBJ2-2; clone_size: many; cdr3_nt: TGTGCCAGCGCACAGGGTAACACCGGGGAGCTGTTTTTT; cdr3_aa: CASAQGNTGELFF
d_call: NA; v_call: TRBV6-2/TRBV6-3; j_call: TRBJ2-3; clone_size: few; cdr3_nt: TGTGCCAGCAGTTACGGGACTGCCTCAGATACGCAGTATTTT; cdr3_aa: CASSYGTASDTQYF
d_call: NA; v_call: TRBV3-1; j_call: TRBJ2-7; clone_size: few; cdr3_nt: TGTGCCAGCAGCCAAGGCTCACAGGGTTATACGTCCGAGCAGTACTTC; cdr3_aa: CASSQGSQGYTSEQYF
d_call: NA; v_call: TRBV15; j_call: TRBJ2-1; clone_size: NA; cdr3_nt: TGTGCCACCAGCCAGGGGCAGACCCGAGGCGATGAGCAGTTCTTC; cdr3_aa: CATSQGQTRGDEQFF
d_call: NA; v_call: TRBV7-8; j_call: TRBJ1-1; clone_size: few; cdr3_nt: TGTGCCAGCAGCTCCTACAGGATACAGAACACTGAAGCTTTCTTT; cdr3_aa: CASSSYRIQNTEAFF
d_call: NA; v_call: TRBV6-5; j_call: TRBJ2-7; clone_size: NA; cdr3_nt: TGTGCCAGCAGTTACCAGGACAGACTCTACGAGCAGTACTTC; cdr3_aa: CASSYQDRLYEQYF